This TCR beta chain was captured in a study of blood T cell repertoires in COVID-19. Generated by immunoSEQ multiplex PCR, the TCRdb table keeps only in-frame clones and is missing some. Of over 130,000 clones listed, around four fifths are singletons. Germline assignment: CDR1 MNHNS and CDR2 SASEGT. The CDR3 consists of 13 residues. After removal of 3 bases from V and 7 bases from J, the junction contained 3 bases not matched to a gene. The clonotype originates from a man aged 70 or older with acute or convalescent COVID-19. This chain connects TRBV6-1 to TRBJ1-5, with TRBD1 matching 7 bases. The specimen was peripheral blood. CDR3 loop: CASSEIQGQPQHF. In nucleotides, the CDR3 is TGTGCCAGCAGTGAGATACAGGGGCAGCCCCAGCATTTT.